The next 29 T cell receptor beta chains were all read from a single sample in a study of cytomegalovirus exposure and HLA in healthy donors. The PCR employed 60 Vbeta primers together with 13 Jbeta primers. Some clones are missing from TCRdb's copy, which holds only in-frame ones; the method was immunoSEQ multiplex PCR. In the table there are about 130,000 clones, over 75% of which are singletons. The specimen was PBMCs. The receptors come from a man aged 18 to 30 in good health and CMV-seropositive.

V and J are TRBV13 and TRBJ2-5, with 15 bases identical to TRBD2. The CDR3 extends over 19 amino acids. V was pared by 4 bases and J by 4 bases, with 13 bases of the junction left unmatched. Germline V gives CDR1 PRHDT, CDR2 FYEKMQ (reference sequence). The chain's CDR3 is CASSSTAGLAGGRGETQYF. The CDR3 bases are TGTGCCAGCAGCTCCACTGCGGGACTAGCGGGAGGTCGGGGAGAGACCCAGTACTTC. The whole variable domain, remainder taken from reference TRBV13 and TRBJ2-5, is AAGVIQSPRHLIKEKRETATLKCYPIPRHDTVYWYQQGPGQDPQFLISFYEKMQSDKGSIPDRFSAQQFSDYHSELNMSSLELGDSALYFCASSSTAGLAGGRGETQYFGPGTRLLVL.

J is TRBJ1-5 and V is TRBV25-1; possible D gene TRBD1, 6 bases. V lost 11 bases, J lost 2 bases, and 13 bases lay in between. This CDR3 is built from 13 residues. From germline, CDR1 is MGHDK and CDR2 SYGVNS. The CDR3 loop is CASQQGGNQPQHF. Written as DNA, the CDR3 is TGTGCCTCACAACAGGGTGGCAATCAGCCCCAGCATTTT.

Comment on this clone: The junction departs from the called germline gene at one end, perhaps through a read error. The chain is built from TRBV7-7 and TRBJ2-7, with a weak D call TRBD2 (5 bases). The CDR3 length is 13 residues. Germline CDR1 and CDR2: SSHAT and FNYEAQ (reference sequence). Written as DNA, the CDR3 is TGTGCTAGCAGCTACCCTGGACTCGACAAGGGGTACTTC. This gives the protein CASSYPGLDKGYF.

This clone has just one count. The rearrangement links TRBV5-4 to TRBJ2-2; 7 positions agree with TRBD1. The CDR3 is made up of 14 amino acids. V shed 4 bases and J 4 bases; nucleotides not matched to a gene: 4. Germline CDR1 is SGHNT and CDR2 is YYREEE (reference sequence). As DNA, the CDR3 is TGTGCCAGCAGCCTACAGGGGCGCACCGGGGAGCTGTTTTTT. Translation gives CASSLQGRTGELFF.

This clone has more than one count but fewer than ten. The chain recombines TRBV5-4 with TRBJ1-1; 7 nucleotides line up with TRBD1. The length of the CDR3 is 14 residues. CDR1 and CDR2 (germline): SGHNT, YYREEE (reference sequence). V shed 4 bases, J shed 3 bases, and the junction held 6 bases outside the gene matches. Written as DNA, the CDR3 is TGTGCCAGCAGCACCCCCAGGGGGGACACTGAAGCTTTCTTT. The encoded protein is CASSTPRGDTEAFF.

The chain uses TRBV7-2 and TRBJ1-1; possibly TRBD1 for D (5 bases). The CDR3 runs 15 residues. V was shortened by 3 bases and J by 1 base, with 12 bases between the two germline ends. From germline, CDR1 is SGHTA and CDR2 FQGNSA. In DNA form, the CDR3 reads TGTGCCAGCAGCTTGTGGGGGGATTCGAACACTGAAGCTTTCTTT. Its translation is CASSLWGDSNTEAFF.

The chain links TRBV5-1 to TRBJ2-6; 13 bases line up with TRBD2. J was trimmed by 4 bases and V by 1 base; bases with no gene match: 5. CDR1 is SGHRS, CDR2 YFSETQ, per germline. The length of the CDR3 is 18 residues. The CDR3 sequence: CASSLTSGGASGANVLTF. The DNA for the CDR3 is TGCGCCAGCAGCTTGACTAGCGGGGGGGCCTCCGGGGCCAACGTCCTGACTTTC.

This chain joins TRBV28 and TRBJ1-4; D unresolved. CDR3 length: 13 residues. Trimming took off 7 bases at V and 8 bases at J, with 14 bases between the two ends. CDR1 and CDR2 from the germline V gene are MDHEN and SYDVKM. DNA for the CDR3: TGTGCCAGCATGTATGTATCTGGCGAAAAACTGTTTTTT. This translates into CASMYVSGEKLFF.

The V call is TRBV10-1, the J call TRBJ1-5; 9 nucleotides line up with TRBD1. This CDR3 comprises 12 residues. Germline-derived CDR1 and CDR2 are WNHNN and SYGVQD (reference sequence). V dropped 8 bases and J dropped 9; count of bases not matched to a gene: 5. The CDR3 reads CASGQGLWPQHF. The CDR3 bases are TGCGCCAGCGGACAGGGGCTTTGGCCCCAGCATTTT.

This clone is a singleton in its sample. This rearrangement joins TRBV6-5 to TRBJ1-1, with D possibly TRBD1 on 5 matching bases. V was shortened by 2 bases and J by 3 bases, with 7 bases between the two germline ends. The germline V gene encodes CDR1 MNHEY and CDR2 SVGAGI. This CDR3 has 13 amino acids. This CDR3 is CASSYRRDTEAFF. CDR3 bases: TGTGCCAGCAGTTACCGCAGGGACACTGAAGCTTTCTTT.

The J gene is TRBJ2-5, the V gene TRBV11-2; weak D call: TRBD1 (5 bases). CDR3 length: 14 residues. Trimming took off 4 bases at V and 1 base at J, with 10 bases between the two ends. CDR1 and CDR2 from the germline V gene are SGHAT and FQNNGV. CDR3 bases: TGTGCCAGCAGCTCGACGACAGTCCAAGAGACCCAGTACTTC. It translates to CASSSTTVQETQYF. Supplemented by reference TRBV11-2 and TRBJ2-5, the full variable domain reads EAGVAQSPRYKIIEKRQSVAFWCNPISGHATLYWYQQILGQGPKLLIQFQNNGVVDDSQLPKDRFSAERLKGVDSTLKIQPAKLEDSAVYLCASSSTTVQETQYFGPGTRLLVL.

CDR3 region: CASSFTRSAGEQFF. The DNA of the CDR3 is TGTGCCAGCAGTTTTACTCGGTCTGCGGGCGAGCAGTTCTTC. The rearrangement joins TRBV6-5 to TRBJ2-1; TRBD2 might be the D (5 bases). V was trimmed by 4 bases and J by 10 bases, leaving 17 bases between them. This CDR3 is built from 14 residues. Germline lookup yields CDR1 MNHEY and CDR2 SVGAGI.

The V and J genes are TRBV30 and TRBJ1-5; D gene ambiguous. Germline V lookup: CDR1 GTSNPN, CDR2 SVGIG (reference sequence). Trimming left V 2 bases short and J 0 bases short, with 14 bases between. There are 16 residues in the CDR3. CDR3 protein: CAWSPFATHSNQPQHF. CDR3 sequence (DNA): TGTGCCTGGAGTCCCTTCGCCACACATAGCAATCAGCCCCAGCATTTT.

The chain recombines TRBV7-2 with TRBJ2-3, with D tentatively TRBD2 (7 bases). Germline CDR1 and CDR2: SGHTA and FQGNSA. Trimming removed 9 bases from V and 0 bases from J, with 13 bases in between. The CDR3 spans 14 residues. For the CDR3, the DNA is TGTGCCAGTAGGGGGGGGAAGAGCACAGATACGCAGTATTTT. Residues: CASRGGKSTDTQYF.

As regards this clone: Sequence at one end of the junction differs from germline and may be a read error. The chain employs TRBV7-9 and TRBJ1-1; D remains unclear. CDR1 and CDR2 from the germline V gene are SEHNR and FQNEAQ (reference sequence). The CDR3 totals 14 residues. In nucleotides, the CDR3 is TGTTCCAGCAGCTTAGCTGTGGGCGGAGGTGAAGCTTTCTTT. Residues: CSSSLAVGGGEAFF.

The V gene is TRBV11-3, the J gene TRBJ1-1; D is unresolved. The CDR3 totals 13 residues. The germline V gene has CDR1 SGHNT and CDR2 YENEEA. V shed 1 base and J shed 3 bases, with 6 bases lying between them. In DNA form, the CDR3 reads TGTGCCAGCAGCTTAGGCGGGGACACTGAAGCTTTCTTT. This sequence encodes CASSLGGDTEAFF. Together with reference TRBV11-3 and TRBJ1-1, the CDR3 gives the full variable domain: EAGVVQSPRYKIIEKKQPVAFWCNPISGHNTLYWYLQNLGQGPELLIRYENEEAVDDSQLPKDRFSAERLKGVDSTLKIQPAELGDSAVYLCASSLGGDTEAFFGQGTRLTVV.

The rearrangement uses TRBV30 and TRBJ2-7; D gene unclear. This CDR3 is 14 amino acids long. Germline values: CDR1 GTSNPN, CDR2 SVGIG (reference sequence). The V gene lost 2 bases and the J gene lost 3 bases, with 14 bases spanning the gap. Here the CDR3 DNA reads TGTGCCTGGAGTTATGAGGTTCGTATCTACGAGCAGTACTTC. Translation gives CAWSYEVRIYEQYF.

The chain has TRBV5-1 and TRBJ2-2; TRBD2 matches at 8 bases. Germline V gene data show CDR1 as SGHRS and CDR2 as YFSETQ. The CDR3 length is 13 residues. Trimming took 6 bases from V and 5 from J; bases not matched to a gene: 3. The CDR3 loop is CASTLAGTGELFF. CDR3 DNA sequence: TGCGCCAGCACGCTAGCGGGTACCGGGGAGCTGTTTTTT.

This chain connects TRBV6-6 to TRBJ1-1, with D unclear. V lost 5 bases to trimming and J lost 7 bases, with 11 bases between them. CDR3 length equals 12 residues. Germline V gives CDR1 MNHNY, CDR2 SVGAGI (reference sequence). CDR3 bases: TGTGCCAGCAGTGTCACCGGGAATGAAGCTTTCTTT. It codes for CASSVTGNEAFF.

The rearrangement links TRBV9 to TRBJ1-1, with D possibly matching TRBD1 (5 bases). From germline, CDR1 is SGDLS and CDR2 YYNGEE. The CDR3 is 13 amino acids. Trimming took off 7 bases at V and 4 bases at J, with 14 bases between the two ends. The CDR3 is CASGGGWGTEAFF. The CDR3 region has the DNA TGTGCCAGCGGGGGGGGTTGGGGCACTGAAGCTTTCTTT.

The genes are TRBV19 and TRBJ1-1, with unresolved D. Germline assignment: CDR1 LNHDA and CDR2 SQIVND (reference sequence). There are 14 residues in the CDR3. V was clipped by 6 bases and J by 1 base, with 12 bases between them. CDR3 DNA sequence: TGTGCCAGTAGGGTGACAACTGGGAACACTGAAGCTTTCTTT. This gives the protein CASRVTTGNTEAFF.

The chain employs TRBV7-2 and TRBJ2-1; the match to TRBD2 covers 9 bases. The germline V gene encodes CDR1 SGHTA and CDR2 FQGNSA. V dropped 1 base and J dropped 7; count of bases not matched to a gene: 5. This CDR3 has 15 amino acids. CDR3 sequence: CASSLGVAGVNEQFF. The CDR3 DNA is TGTGCCAGCAGCTTAGGGGTAGCGGGAGTGAATGAGCAGTTCTTC.

This clone was recorded once. This chain connects TRBV27 to TRBJ2-7; tentatively, D is TRBD1 (5 bases). Between the trimmed V and J ends, which lost 9 bases and 5 bases, there was a span of 14 bases. Germline V gene data show CDR1 as MNHEY and CDR2 as SMNVEV (reference sequence). The CDR3 spans 12 residues. The CDR3 loop is CASSDISNEQYF. CDR3 sequence (DNA): TGTGCCAGTTCGGACATATCCAACGAGCAGTACTTC.

A note on this clone: One junction end disagrees with the germline gene, perhaps due to a read error. The chain has TRBV4-2 and TRBJ2-2, with D perhaps TRBD2 (6 bases). Per germline, CDR1 LGHNA and CDR2 YNFKEQ. The CDR3 contains 18 residues. The CDR3 spells CASSQESVSLQPTGGLFF. CDR3 coding DNA: TGTGCCAGCAGCCAAGAATCCGTAAGTCTGCAACCCACCGGGGGGCTGTTTTTT.

The gene calls are TRBV6-5 and TRBJ2-3; tentatively, D is TRBD1 (5 bases). CDR1 is MNHEY, CDR2 SVGAGI, per germline. The CDR3 extends over 15 amino acids. The V gene lost 0 bases and the J gene lost 3 bases, with 10 bases spanning the gap. CDR3 bases: TGTGCCAGCAGTTACTCGCAGGGTCGGACAGATACGCAGTATTTT. This codes for CASSYSQGRTDTQYF.

The rearrangement links TRBV18 to TRBJ2-3; 10 nucleotides agree with TRBD1. The ends lost 6 bases at V and 9 bases at J; junction bases unmatched: 12. CDR1 and CDR2 (germline): KGHSH, LQKENI. The CDR3 loop spans 15 amino acids. This chain's CDR3 is CASSLDGQGGQTQYF. Written as DNA, the CDR3 is TGTGCCAGCTCGCTCGACGGACAGGGGGGGCAAACGCAGTATTTT.

DNA of the CDR3: TGTGCCTGGAGTCTGTACGGGGGGAACGAAAAGACCCAGTACTTC. Its protein product is CAWSLYGGNEKTQYF. The chain uses TRBV30 and TRBJ2-5, with 7 nucleotides matching TRBD2. Germline CDR1 GTSNPN, CDR2 SVGIG (reference sequence). The J segment lost 6 bases and the V segment lost 2 bases, leaving 12 bases of the junction unmatched. CDR3 length: 15 amino acids.

The chain links TRBV27 to TRBJ2-3; D is perhaps TRBD1 (5 bases). CDR3 size: 19 residues. The germline V gene encodes CDR1 MNHEY and CDR2 SMNVEV (reference sequence). The V end lost 4 bases, the J end lost 4 bases, and 27 bases lay between the germline ends. As DNA, the CDR3 is TGTGCCAGCAGTTATCTCACCCGTGGTAGGCAGGGCGTAGCAGATACGCAGTATTTT. Protein sequence: CASSYLTRGRQGVADTQYF.

The chain employs TRBV4-1 and TRBJ2-7; 8 nucleotides agree with TRBD2. The length of the CDR3 is 15 residues. The germline V gene encodes CDR1 MGHRA and CDR2 YSYEKL. Losses at the gene ends were 6 bases for V and 4 bases for J; bases not matched to a gene: 11. CDR3 loop: CASSLVAGGPYEQYF. Here the CDR3 DNA reads TGCGCCAGCAGTTTAGTGGCGGGAGGACCTTACGAGCAGTACTTC.